This T cell receptor (beta chain) came from a study of cytomegalovirus exposure and HLA in healthy donors. General study results and limits: Most CMV-associated TCR beta chains appeared HLA-restricted in a later analysis. One variant, a missense change in DCLRE1C, was linked in a later analysis to TCR beta V- and J-gene trimming. DRB1 showed the most TCR associations and HLA-C the fewest in a later analysis, as rates varied by HLA locus. Clonal expansion, a later analysis showed, was greater in HLA-associated TCR beta chains than in equally common others.

The CDR3 has 15 amino acids. V was pared by 0 bases and J by 5 bases, with 11 bases between. Looked up from germline, CDR1 is SSHAT and CDR2 is FNYEAQ (reference sequence). Primers: 60 Vbeta forward and 13 Jbeta reverse. The data were produced by immunoSEQ multiplex PCR, yet TCRdb's version contains in-frame clones alone and is incomplete. Of 100,000 or so clones in the sample, 76% were seen once. In the case of this clone: What it binds is not known.

J is TRBJ2-1 and V is TRBV7-7; D may be TRBD1 (6 bases). This clonotype was sampled from a man in his forties in good health and CMV-seronegative. Specimen: PBMCs. This CDR3 reads CASSLAGAGDNEQFF. The CDR3 region has the DNA TGTGCCAGCAGCTTAGCGGGGGCTGGCGACAATGAGCAGTTCTTC. The entire variable domain, with the rest obtained from reference TRBV7-7 and TRBJ2-1, is as follows: GAGVSQSPRYKVTKRGQDVTLRCDPISSHATLYWYQQALGQGPEFLTYFNYEAQPDKSGLPSDRFSAERPEGSISTLTIQRTEQRDSAMYRCASSLAGAGDNEQFFGPGTRLTVL.